The entry below describes one TCR beta chain. The antigen remains unidentified. TCRdb re-called the 5' RACE reads and shows each CDR3 protein once, DNA omitted. Listed are about 460,000 distinct CDR3 sequences; over 1.3% falls within the top ten. The data stem from a study of T cells expressing NK-cell markers. In the study overall: The TCR beta repertoires originated in sorted CD3+CD56+NKG2C+, CD3+CD56+NKG2C- and CD3+CD56-NKG2C+ T cells.

The CDR3 length is 15 residues. Germline V gene lookup returns CDR1 MGHRA and CDR2 YSYEKL. Study-wide results and caveats: Dominant NKG2C+ clonotype frequencies of about 1.0-7.0% of CD8+ T cells were measured in over five donors.

The source material was blood T cells: a sorted CD56 or NKG2C T cell subset, CD4+ or CD8+ T cells, or bulk PBMC T cells (not recorded which). The rearrangement uses TRBV4-1 and TRBJ1-1; TCRdb's assignment of TRBD1 cannot be checked, as there is no DNA. This receptor was obtained from a woman aged 45-59 years in good health. The CDR3 protein is CASSQAGQENTEAFF.